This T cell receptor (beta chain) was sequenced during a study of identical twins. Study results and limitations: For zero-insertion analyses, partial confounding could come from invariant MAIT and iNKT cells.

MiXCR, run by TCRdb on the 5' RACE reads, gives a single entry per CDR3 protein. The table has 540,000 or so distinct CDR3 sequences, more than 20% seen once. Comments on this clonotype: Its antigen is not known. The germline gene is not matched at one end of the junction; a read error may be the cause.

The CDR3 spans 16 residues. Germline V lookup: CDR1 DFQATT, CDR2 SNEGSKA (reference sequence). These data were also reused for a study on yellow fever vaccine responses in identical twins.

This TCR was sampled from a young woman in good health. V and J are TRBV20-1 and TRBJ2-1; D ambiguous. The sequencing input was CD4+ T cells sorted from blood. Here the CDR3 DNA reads TGCTGTGCCACCATTCGGCGGATGAGCTCCTACAATGAGCAGTTCTTC. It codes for CCATIRRMSSYNEQFF.